One and the same sample provided the 30 T cell receptor beta chains below, sequenced in a study of Graves' ophthalmopathy and Graves' hyperthyroidism. Using RNA transcripts, the TCR beta CDR3 regions were amplified. HTBI primers were employed in first-round RT-PCR, then a second-round multiplex PCR followed. TCRdb used MiXCR to reprocess the multiplex PCR reads, holding one entry per CDR3 protein. Here the sample spans around 1.1 million distinct CDR3 sequences, approximately 35% being singletons. The source material was peripheral blood or thyroid tissue (not recorded which). Source of these receptors: an adult man with Graves' hyperthyroidism.

The rearrangement joins TRBV4-1 to TRBJ2-7, with TRBD1 as a possible D gene (6 bases). The CDR3 totals 15 residues. Germline V lookup: CDR1 MGHRA, CDR2 YSYEKL. Trimming shortened V by 0 bases and J by 3 bases, and 12 bases separated the two germline ends. The CDR3 loop reads CASSQDPTGFYEQYF. DNA for the CDR3: TGCGCCAGCAGCCAAGATCCCACAGGGTTCTACGAGCAGTACTTC.

The V and J genes are TRBV20-1 and TRBJ2-2, with 9 bases that match TRBD2. CDR1 and CDR2 (germline): DFQATT, SNEGSKA (reference sequence). V was clipped by 3 bases and J by 3 bases; unmatched bases: 14. CDR3 length equals 18 residues. In nucleotides, the CDR3 is TGCAGTGCTAGGACACTCTCGGGAACTAGCGGGTACACCGGGGAGCTGTTTTTT. Amino acid sequence: CSARTLSGTSGYTGELFF.

Comment on this clonotype: A much larger clone is a single base away; this may be a read error. CDR3 in DNA: TGCAGCGTTGTAGGGGTGGCGGGGAAAAACATGAACACTGAAGCTTTCTTT. Its translation: CSVVGVAGKNMNTEAFF. This chain uses TRBV29-1 with TRBJ1-1; the D gene is possibly TRBD1 (5 bases). CDR1 and CDR2 from the germline V gene are SQVTM and ANQGSEA. This CDR3 contains 17 residues. V lost 4 bases and J 0 bases, leaving 21 bases between the germline ends.

This clonotype was observed many times. The V gene is TRBV24-1, the J gene TRBJ1-2, with TRBD1 as a possible D gene (5 bases). Trimming shortened V by 3 bases and J by 4 bases, and 26 bases separated the two germline ends. This CDR3 comprises 19 residues. Germline CDR1 KGHDR, CDR2 SFDVKD. In nucleotides, the CDR3 is TGTGCCACCAGTGATCCCCGACAGACGGTGGGATCAGAAACCTATGGCTACACCTTC. Translation: CATSDPRQTVGSETYGYTF.

The sample holds many counts of this clonotype. This chain uses TRBV27 with TRBJ1-1; unclear D gene. Deletions cut 2 bases from V and 0 bases from J, with 7 bases between. From germline, CDR1 is MNHEY and CDR2 SMNVEV (reference sequence). The CDR3 is 14 amino acids. This chain's CDR3 is CASSLTRMNTEAFF. The CDR3 nucleotides are TGTGCCAGCAGTTTAACCAGGATGAACACTGAAGCTTTCTTT.

This clonotype was detected many times. The gene calls are TRBV20-1 and TRBJ1-6; D is perhaps TRBD1 (5 bases). Germline CDR1 DFQATT, CDR2 SNEGSKA (reference sequence). V was trimmed by 1 base and J by 9 bases, leaving 16 bases between them. The CDR3 is 15 residues long. The chain's CDR3 is CSARVGGRFGSPLHF. CDR3 coding DNA: TGCAGTGCTAGAGTTGGGGGGAGGTTTGGTTCACCCCTCCACTTT.

The gene calls are TRBV20-1 and TRBJ2-5, with TRBD1 identical over 7 bases. This CDR3 has 14 amino acids. Trimming at V came to 2 bases and at J to 3 bases, leaving 6 bases not matched to a gene. Germline-derived CDR1 and CDR2 are DFQATT and SNEGSKA (reference sequence). CDR3 in amino acids: CSARQGDTEETQYF. CDR3 nucleotides: TGCAGTGCTAGACAGGGGGACACTGAAGAGACCCAGTACTTC.

This clonotype was counted many times. This sequence joins TRBV7-9 and TRBJ1-1; D gene unclear. The V gene's germline CDR1 is SEHNR and CDR2 FQNEAQ (reference sequence). The CDR3 totals 15 residues. V lost 3 bases to trimming and J lost 3 bases, with 14 bases between them. The CDR3 here is CASSLAGSGHTEAFF. CDR3 sequence (DNA): TGTGCCAGCAGCTTGGCGGGGTCGGGCCACACTGAAGCTTTCTTT.

Concerning this clonotype: A much larger clone lies a single base off, so this may be a read error. The CDR3 sequence is CAGSDQVNTEAFF. The CDR3 nucleotides are TGTGCCGGCAGTGACCAGGTGAACACTGAAGCTTTCTTT. The chain links TRBV6-1 to TRBJ1-1, with D unresolved. Germline CDR1 reads MNHNS; CDR2 reads SASEGT. This CDR3 is 13 amino acids long.

J is TRBJ1-2 and V is TRBV15; maybe TRBD1 (6 bases). The CDR3 sequence is 14 residues long. Germline CDR1 LNHNV, CDR2 YYDKDF (reference sequence). Trimming removed 6 bases at V and 4 bases at J, with 15 bases between. The CDR3 loop reads CATSPTGMRYGYTF. For the CDR3, the DNA is TGTGCCACCAGTCCGACAGGAATGCGCTATGGCTACACCTTC.

This clonotype was found many times. This sequence joins TRBV9 and TRBJ2-5; no definite D call. The germline V gene encodes CDR1 SGDLS and CDR2 YYNGEE. Trimming shortened V by 2 bases and J by 0 bases, and 8 bases separated the two germline ends. The CDR3 contains 14 residues. CDR3 sequence reads: CASSVNPDQETQYF. The DNA of the CDR3 is TGTGCCAGCAGCGTGAACCCCGACCAAGAGACCCAGTACTTC.

This clonotype was counted only a few times. The chain employs TRBV10-3 and TRBJ1-5, with D possibly matching TRBD1 (5 bases). The CDR3 is 14 residues long. The V gene lost 6 bases and the J gene lost 11 bases, with 20 bases spanning the gap. Germline values: CDR1 ENHRY, CDR2 SYGVKD. The CDR3 here is CAIRTGTSEETQHF. The CDR3 bases are TGTGCCATCAGGACCGGGACTAGCGAGGAGACCCAGCATTTT.

For this clonotype: The junction shows a germline mismatch at one end, possibly a read error. J is TRBJ2-2 and V is TRBV10-3; no definite D call. The CDR3 has 15 residues. In germline, CDR1 is ENHRY, CDR2 SYGVKD. CDR3 protein: CASSRLDTIAGELFF. In DNA form, the CDR3 reads TGTGCCAGCAGTCGATTAGACACTATCGCCGGGGAGCTGTTTTTT.

This clonotype was counted many times. V gene TRBV5-1 combines with J gene TRBJ1-1; D uncertain. V was trimmed by 4 bases and J by 1 base, leaving 11 bases between them. The CDR3 spans 14 residues. Germline V gives CDR1 SGHRS, CDR2 YFSETQ. The CDR3 reads CASSVQSGNTEAFF. DNA of the CDR3: TGCGCCAGCAGCGTACAGAGCGGGAACACTGAAGCTTTCTTT.

V usage is TRBV6-6 and J usage is TRBJ2-7, with TRBD2 matching 8 bases. CDR3 length: 16 residues. V lost 0 bases and J lost 1; bases outside the gene matches: 5. Per the germline V gene, CDR1 is MNHNY and CDR2 is SVGAGI (reference sequence). This CDR3 is CASSYSASGHSYEQYF. The CDR3 coding sequence is TGTGCCAGCAGTTACTCGGCTAGCGGGCATTCCTACGAGCAGTACTTC.

The J gene is TRBJ1-5, the V gene TRBV12-3 or TRBV12-4; 7 bases map to TRBD1. The V segment lost 6 bases and the J segment 3 bases; nucleotides outside the gene matches: 11. This CDR3 has 16 residues. The CDR3 here is CASSPLGQVANQPQHF. The CDR3 coding sequence is TGTGCCAGCAGCCCTCTCGGACAGGTGGCCAATCAGCCCCAGCATTTT.

Only one count was recorded for this clonotype. V gene TRBV7-9 combines with J gene TRBJ2-5; no firm D call. The V end was cut by 1 base, the J end by 1 base, with 7 bases between. CDR3 length: 14 amino acids. Per germline, CDR1 SEHNR and CDR2 FQNEAQ (reference sequence). CDR3 loop: CASSLVWTQETQYF. The CDR3 nucleotides are TGTGCCAGCAGCTTAGTCTGGACCCAAGAGACCCAGTACTTC.

The chain has TRBV11-2 and TRBJ1-1, with a tentative D call TRBD1 (5 bases). Per germline, CDR1 SGHAT and CDR2 FQNNGV. CDR3 size: 16 residues. Trimming removed 1 base from V and 0 bases from J, with 12 bases in between. The CDR3 sequence: CASSLAGGAMNTEAFF. DNA of the CDR3: TGTGCCAGCAGCTTAGCTGGAGGGGCTATGAACACTGAAGCTTTCTTT.

This clonotype was seen a single time. This sequence may be a read error, since a much larger clone differs from it by one base. The chain combines TRBV14 with TRBJ2-7; 9 bases line up with TRBD1. Germline V gene sequence: CDR1 SGHDN, CDR2 FVKESK. V was pared by 1 base and J by 0 bases, with 13 bases of the junction left unmatched. The CDR3 length is 19 residues. The CDR3 sequence is CASSQGTGTGYMGSYEQYF. CDR3 coding DNA: TGTGCCAGCAGCCAAGGGACAGGGACAGGGTATATGGGCTCCTACGAGCAGTACTTC.

The V and J genes are TRBV12-3 or TRBV12-4 and TRBJ1-3; perhaps TRBD1 as D (5 bases). With 8 bases removed from V and 2 bases from J, the gap between germline ends came to 13 bases. The CDR3 is 14 amino acids. The CDR3 protein is CASAPPRAGNTIYF. The CDR3 DNA reads TGTGCCAGCGCCCCGCCCAGGGCTGGAAACACCATATATTTT.

In this sample, this clonotype turned up many times. This chain links TRBV7-9 with TRBJ1-4; 9 bases line up with TRBD1. With 1 base clipped from V and 7 bases from J, the junction kept 4 bases outside the gene matches. Germline loops: CDR1 SEHNR, CDR2 FQNEAQ (reference sequence). The CDR3 runs to 15 residues. CDR3 bases: TGTGCCAGCAGCTTAGGGGACAGGGACAGTGAAAAACTGTTTTTT. This gives the protein CASSLGDRDSEKLFF. Full variable domain (outside the CDR3, taken from reference TRBV7-9 and TRBJ1-4): DTGVSQNPRHKITKRGQNVTFRCDPISEHNRLYWYRQTLGQGPEFLTYFQNEAQLEKSRLLSDRFSAERPKGSFSTLEIQRTEQGDSAMYLCASSLGDRDSEKLFFGSGTQLSVL.

This clonotype was observed a few times. Here the CDR3 reads CASSRMESGDRVKETQYF. CDR3 bases: TGTGCCAGCAGCCGAATGGAATCTGGGGACAGGGTGAAGGAGACCCAGTACTTC. The genes are TRBV5-4 and TRBJ2-5; the match to TRBD1 covers 9 bases. Germline values: CDR1 SGHNT, CDR2 YYREEE (reference sequence). The CDR3 consists of 18 residues. V trimming: 4 bases; J trimming: 5 bases; junction bases outside the gene matches: 18.

V gene TRBV20-1 combines with J gene TRBJ1-5; 10 bases line up with TRBD1. In germline, CDR1 is DFQATT, CDR2 SNEGSKA (reference sequence). With V trimmed by 4 bases and J by 6 bases, 6 bases remained unmatched. This CDR3 spans 14 amino acids. The CDR3 DNA reads TGCAGTGCTACCGACAGGGGGCGCGGTCAGCCCCAGCATTTT. Protein product: CSATDRGRGQPQHF.

Comment on this clonotype: The junction shows a germline mismatch at one end, possibly a read error. This chain connects TRBV6-6 to TRBJ1-2; 10 bases match TRBD1. The germline V gene has CDR1 MNHNY and CDR2 SVGAGI (reference sequence). The CDR3 length is 15 residues. CDR3 nucleotide sequence: TGTGCCACCAGTGACCGGACAGGGGGGAACTATGGCTACACCTTC. It is translated as CATSDRTGGNYGYTF.

This chain connects TRBV11-2 to TRBJ2-2, with D possibly being TRBD1 (5 bases). V gave up 3 bases and J gave up 0 bases, with 8 bases separating them. Germline V gene lookup returns CDR1 SGHAT and CDR2 FQNNGV. The CDR3 spans 15 residues. In nucleotides, the CDR3 is TGTGCCAGCAGCTTTGACAGATCGAACACCGGGGAGCTGTTTTTT. Protein sequence: CASSFDRSNTGELFF.

This clonotype was seen at least ten times. The chain employs TRBV15 and TRBJ2-7; D is ambiguous. Between the trimmed V and J ends, which lost 4 bases and 3 bases, there was a span of 13 bases. CDR1 is LNHNV and CDR2 is YYDKDF in the germline V gene (reference sequence). The CDR3 sequence is 14 residues long. The CDR3 DNA follows: TGTGCCACCAGCACCGGGTTGGAATTCTACGAGCAGTACTTC. It specifies CATSTGLEFYEQYF. Full variable domain (outside the CDR3, taken from reference TRBV15 and TRBJ2-7): DAMVIQNPRYQVTQFGKPVTLSCSQTLNHNVMYWYQQKSSQAPKLLFHYYDKDFNNEADTPDNFQSRRPNTSFCFLDIRSPGLGDTAMYLCATSTGLEFYEQYFGPGTRLTVT.

In this sample, this clonotype turned up many times. The chain couples TRBV7-9 to TRBJ2-6; D call uncertain. CDR3 size: 13 residues. The V gene lost 7 bases and the J gene lost 3 bases, with 7 bases spanning the gap. Per germline, CDR1 SEHNR and CDR2 FQNEAQ (reference sequence). The CDR3 reads CASNPVGANVLTF. The DNA of the CDR3 is TGTGCCAGCAACCCGGTTGGGGCCAACGTCCTGACTTTC.

This clonotype appeared many times. DNA of the CDR3: TGTGCCAGCAGCCCAAGACAGGGGGCGAATCAGCCCCAGCATTTT. Translated, it gives CASSPRQGANQPQHF. This rearrangement joins TRBV7-8 to TRBJ1-5, with 10 bases lining up with TRBD1. The CDR3 extends over 15 amino acids. Germline CDR1 is SGHVS and CDR2 is FQNEAQ. V was pared by 5 bases and J by 4 bases, with 5 bases of the junction left unmatched. Using reference TRBV7-8 and TRBJ1-5 for the parts outside the CDR3, the full variable domain is GAGVSQSPRYKVAKRGQDVALRCDPISGHVSLFWYQQALGQGPEFLTYFQNEAQLDKSGLPSDRFFAERPEGSVSTLKIQRTQQEDSAVYLCASSPRQGANQPQHFGDGTRLSIL.

On this clonotype itself: This clone may be a read error of a much larger clone one base away. The chain combines TRBV6-5 with TRBJ1-6; D unclear. CDR3 size: 15 residues. V was shortened by 6 bases and J by 4 bases, with 13 bases between the two germline ends. Germline values: CDR1 MNHEY, CDR2 SVGAGI. CDR3 DNA: TGTGCCAGCAGCCGATTCTCCCTGTATAATTCACCCCTCCACTTT. Translation: CASSRFSLYNSPLHF.

This clonotype was observed at least ten times. The V call is TRBV20-1, the J call TRBJ2-7; D unclear. Trimming pared 5 bases from V and 2 bases from J, leaving 10 bases between. The CDR3 spans 12 residues. CDR1 is DFQATT, CDR2 SNEGSKA, per germline (reference sequence). The CDR3 DNA sequence: TGCAGTGCTTCCGACATTACCTACGAGCAGTACTTC. Translated, it gives CSASDITYEQYF.